This T cell receptor (beta chain) was identified in a study of blood T cell repertoires in COVID-19. Overall study: T cells, B-cell-depleted T cells, or PBMCs supplied cDNA or gDNA.

This clone showed up just once. Using immunoSEQ multiplex PCR, the repertoire was profiled, and TCRdb retains in-frame clones only, with some absent. The sample carries fewer than 120,000 clones, approximately 85% recorded once. CDR1 and CDR2 (germline): SGHDT, YYEEEE. Trimming removed 2 bases at V and 0 bases at J, with 11 bases between. The CDR3 has 16 amino acids. This clonotype originated in a woman between 55 and 75 years old with acute or convalescent COVID-19. Sequencing was carried out using peripheral blood. The chain carries TRBV5-6 and TRBJ2-2, with D perhaps TRBD2 (5 bases). DNA of the CDR3: TGTGCCAGCAGCTTTAGGAGCGGCGCGAACACCGGGGAGCTGTTTTTT. The encoded protein is CASSFRSGANTGELFF.